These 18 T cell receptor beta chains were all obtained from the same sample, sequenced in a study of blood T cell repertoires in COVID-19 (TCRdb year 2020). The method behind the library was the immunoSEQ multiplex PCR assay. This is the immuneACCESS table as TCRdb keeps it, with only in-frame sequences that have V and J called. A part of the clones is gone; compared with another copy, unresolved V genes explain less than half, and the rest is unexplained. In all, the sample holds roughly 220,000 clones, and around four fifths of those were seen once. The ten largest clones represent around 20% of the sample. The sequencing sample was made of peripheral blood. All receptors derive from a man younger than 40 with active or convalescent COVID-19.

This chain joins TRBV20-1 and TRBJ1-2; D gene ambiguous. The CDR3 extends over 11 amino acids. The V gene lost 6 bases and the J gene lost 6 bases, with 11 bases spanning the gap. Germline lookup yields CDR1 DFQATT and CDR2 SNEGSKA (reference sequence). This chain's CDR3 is CSAITVNGYTF. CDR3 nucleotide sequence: TGCAGTGCGATTACAGTGAATGGCTACACCTTC.

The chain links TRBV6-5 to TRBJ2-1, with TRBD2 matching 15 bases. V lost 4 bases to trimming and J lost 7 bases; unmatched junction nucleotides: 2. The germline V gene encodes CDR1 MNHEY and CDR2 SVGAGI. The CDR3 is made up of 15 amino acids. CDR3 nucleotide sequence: TGTGCCAGCAGTTTCGGGACTAGCGGGGGGAATGAGCAGTTCTTC. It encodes CASSFGTSGGNEQFF.

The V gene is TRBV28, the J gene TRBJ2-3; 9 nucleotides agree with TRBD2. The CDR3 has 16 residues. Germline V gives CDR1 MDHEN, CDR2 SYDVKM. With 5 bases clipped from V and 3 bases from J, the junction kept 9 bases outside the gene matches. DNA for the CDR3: TGTGCCAGCAGTCCCTCTCGGCGGGGGGGAACAGATACGCAGTATTTT. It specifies CASSPSRRGGTDTQYF. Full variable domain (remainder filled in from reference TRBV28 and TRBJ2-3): DVKVTQSSRYLVKRTGEKVFLECVQDMDHENMFWYRQDPGLGLRLIYFSYDVKMKEKGDIPEGYSVSREKKERFSLILESASTNQTSMYLCASSPSRRGGTDTQYFGPGTRLTVL.

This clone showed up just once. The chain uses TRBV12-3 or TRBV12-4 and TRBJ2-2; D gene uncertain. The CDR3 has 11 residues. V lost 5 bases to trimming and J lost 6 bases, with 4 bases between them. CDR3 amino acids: CASSPAGELFF. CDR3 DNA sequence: TGTGCCAGCAGTCCCGCCGGGGAGCTGTTTTTT.

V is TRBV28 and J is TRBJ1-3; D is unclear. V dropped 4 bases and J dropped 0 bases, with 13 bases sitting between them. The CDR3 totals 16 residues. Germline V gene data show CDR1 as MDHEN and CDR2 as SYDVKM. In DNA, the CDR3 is TGTGCCAGCAGTTCTCTACAGAAAAGCTCTGGAAACACCATATATTTT. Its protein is CASSSLQKSSGNTIYF.

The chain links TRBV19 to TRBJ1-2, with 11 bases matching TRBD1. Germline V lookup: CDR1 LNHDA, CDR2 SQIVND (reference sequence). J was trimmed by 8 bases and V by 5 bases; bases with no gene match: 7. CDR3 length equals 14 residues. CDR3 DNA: TGTGCCAGTAGTTCGGGGACAGGGGGAGAAGGCTACACCTTC. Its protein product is CASSSGTGGEGYTF.

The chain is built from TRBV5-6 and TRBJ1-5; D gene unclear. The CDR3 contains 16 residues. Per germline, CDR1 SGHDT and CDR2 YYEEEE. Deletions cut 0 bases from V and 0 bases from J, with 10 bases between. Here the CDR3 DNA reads TGTGCCAGCAGCTTGGGGGGAGTTATTAGCAATCAGCCCCAGCATTTT. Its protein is CASSLGGVISNQPQHF.

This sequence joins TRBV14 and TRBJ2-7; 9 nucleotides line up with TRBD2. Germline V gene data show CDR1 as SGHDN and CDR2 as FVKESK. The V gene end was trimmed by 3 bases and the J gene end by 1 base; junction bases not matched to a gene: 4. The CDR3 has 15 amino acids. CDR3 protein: CASSQFSGSSYEQYF. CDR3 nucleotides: TGTGCCAGCAGCCAGTTTAGCGGGAGTTCCTACGAGCAGTACTTC. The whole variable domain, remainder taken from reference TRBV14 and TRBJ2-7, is EAGVTQFPSHSVIEKGQTVTLRCDPISGHDNLYWYRRVMGKEIKFLLHFVKESKQDESGMPNNRFLAERTGGTYSTLKVQPAELEDSGVYFCASSQFSGSSYEQYFGPGTRLTVT.

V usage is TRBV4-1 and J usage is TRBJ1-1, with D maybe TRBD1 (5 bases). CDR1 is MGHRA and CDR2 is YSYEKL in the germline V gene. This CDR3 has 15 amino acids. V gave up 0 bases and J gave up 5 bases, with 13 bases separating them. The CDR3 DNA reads TGCGCCAGCAGCCAAGATTACGGGGGTCGGACTGAAGCTTTCTTT. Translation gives CASSQDYGGRTEAFF.

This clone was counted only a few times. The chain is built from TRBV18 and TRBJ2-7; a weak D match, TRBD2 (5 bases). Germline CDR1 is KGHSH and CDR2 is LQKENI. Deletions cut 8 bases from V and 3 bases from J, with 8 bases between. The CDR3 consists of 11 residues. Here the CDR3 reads CASGRDYEQYF. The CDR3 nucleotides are TGTGCCAGCGGGAGAGACTACGAGCAGTACTTC.

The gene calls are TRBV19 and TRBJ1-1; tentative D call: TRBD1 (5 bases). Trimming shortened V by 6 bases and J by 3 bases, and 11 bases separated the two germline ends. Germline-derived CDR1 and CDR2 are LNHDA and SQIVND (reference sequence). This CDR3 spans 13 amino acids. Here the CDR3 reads CASRDGGDTEAFF. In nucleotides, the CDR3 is TGTGCCAGTAGGGACGGGGGAGACACTGAAGCTTTCTTT.

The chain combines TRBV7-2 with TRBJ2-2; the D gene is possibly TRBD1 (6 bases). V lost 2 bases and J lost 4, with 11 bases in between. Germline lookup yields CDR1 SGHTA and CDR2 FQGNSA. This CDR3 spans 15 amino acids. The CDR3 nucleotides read TGTGCCAGCAGCTTAAGCAGGGGTGGCACCGGGGAGCTGTTTTTT. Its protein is CASSLSRGGTGELFF.

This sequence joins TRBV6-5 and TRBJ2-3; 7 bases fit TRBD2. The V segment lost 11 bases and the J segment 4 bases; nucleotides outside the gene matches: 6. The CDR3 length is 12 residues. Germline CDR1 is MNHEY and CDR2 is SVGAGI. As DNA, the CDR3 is TGTGCCGCTGGGGAGGGCTCAGATACGCAGTATTTT. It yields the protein CAAGEGSDTQYF.

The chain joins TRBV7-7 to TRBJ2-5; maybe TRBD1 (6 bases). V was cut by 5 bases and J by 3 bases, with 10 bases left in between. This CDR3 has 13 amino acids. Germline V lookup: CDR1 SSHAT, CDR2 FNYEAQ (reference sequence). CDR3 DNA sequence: TGTGCCAGCAGCCCACGACAGGAAGAGACCCAGTACTTC. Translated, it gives CASSPRQEETQYF. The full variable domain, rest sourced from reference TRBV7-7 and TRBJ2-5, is GAGVSQSPRYKVTKRGQDVTLRCDPISSHATLYWYQQALGQGPEFLTYFNYEAQPDKSGLPSDRFSAERPEGSISTLTIQRTEQRDSAMYRCASSPRQEETQYFGPGTRLLVL.

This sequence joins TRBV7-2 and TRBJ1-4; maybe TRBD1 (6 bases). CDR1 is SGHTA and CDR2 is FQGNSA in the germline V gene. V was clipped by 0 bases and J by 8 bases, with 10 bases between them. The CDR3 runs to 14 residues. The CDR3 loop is CASSLAGHREKLFF. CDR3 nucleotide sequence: TGTGCCAGCAGCTTAGCGGGACATAGAGAAAAACTGTTTTTT.

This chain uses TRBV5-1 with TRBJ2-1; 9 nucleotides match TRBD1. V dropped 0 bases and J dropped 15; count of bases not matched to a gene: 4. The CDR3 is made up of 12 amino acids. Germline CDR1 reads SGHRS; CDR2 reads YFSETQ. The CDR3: CASSLGGTGLFF. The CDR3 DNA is TGCGCCAGCAGCTTGGGGGGGACAGGGTTGTTCTTC.

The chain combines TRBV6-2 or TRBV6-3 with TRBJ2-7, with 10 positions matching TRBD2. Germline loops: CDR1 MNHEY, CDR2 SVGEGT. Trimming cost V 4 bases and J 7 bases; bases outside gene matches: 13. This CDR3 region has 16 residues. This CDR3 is CASSFQAGGVLLEQYF. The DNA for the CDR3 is TGTGCCAGCAGTTTCCAAGCGGGAGGGGTACTTCTTGAGCAGTACTTC.

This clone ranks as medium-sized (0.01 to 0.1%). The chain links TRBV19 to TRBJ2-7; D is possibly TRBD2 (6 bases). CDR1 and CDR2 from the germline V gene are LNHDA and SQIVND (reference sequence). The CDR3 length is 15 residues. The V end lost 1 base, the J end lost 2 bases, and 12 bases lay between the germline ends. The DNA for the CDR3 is TGTGCCAGTAGTATAGTGGCGGGGCTAACCTACGAGCAGTACTTC. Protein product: CASSIVAGLTYEQYF.